These 8 T cell receptor beta chains originate from one sample sequenced in a study of OX40 agonist ivuxolimab in advanced cancers. TCRdb's copy holds only in-frame clones and misses some; the assay was immunoSEQ multiplex PCR. The repertoire holds 45,000 to 60,000 clones, with approximately 85% as singletons. The sequences come from CD4+ or CD8+ T cells sorted from blood, collected in a trial of the OX40 agonist ivuxolimab. The origin of the receptors is an adult with an advanced solid tumor such as melanoma, head and neck, liver or kidney cancer.

The rearrangement joins TRBV18 to TRBJ2-5; no definite D call. V was clipped by 0 bases and J by 4 bases, with 6 bases between them. Germline V gene lookup returns CDR1 KGHSH and CDR2 LQKENI. The CDR3 has 13 amino acids. CDR3 sequence reads: CASSPPERETQYF. The CDR3 coding sequence is TGTGCCAGCTCACCACCCGAGAGAGAGACCCAGTACTTC.

This clone has only one observation. The chain carries TRBV27 and TRBJ2-7; a weak D match, TRBD1 (7 bases). Trimming removed 4 bases at V and 5 bases at J, with 9 bases between. Germline V CDR1 and CDR2: MNHEY, SMNVEV (reference sequence). This CDR3 has 12 residues. CDR3 nucleotide sequence: TGTGCCAGCAGTTCAGGGGGGAACGAGCAGTACTTC. Translating it yields CASSSGGNEQYF.

This chain links TRBV28 with TRBJ1-1; TRBD1 matches 7 bases. V dropped 6 bases and J dropped 8; count of bases not matched to a gene: 15. Per germline, CDR1 MDHEN and CDR2 SYDVKM. There are 15 residues in the CDR3. The CDR3 protein is CASSVFSGQREEAFF. The DNA for the CDR3 is TGTGCCAGCAGCGTTTTCTCGGGACAGCGTGAGGAAGCTTTCTTT.

This clone was observed a few times. V and J are TRBV4-3 and TRBJ2-2; TRBD1 might be the D (6 bases). Looked up from germline, CDR1 is LGHNA and CDR2 is YSLEER. Trimming removed 0 bases from V and 6 bases from J, with 11 bases in between. This CDR3 is 15 amino acids long. The CDR3, as DNA: TGCGCCAGCAGCCAAGACCAGGGGTCGTCCGGGGAGCTGTTTTTT. Protein sequence: CASSQDQGSSGELFF.

V is TRBV18 and J is TRBJ2-4, with 8 bases identical to TRBD1. Germline CDR1 is KGHSH and CDR2 is LQKENI. With V trimmed by 6 bases and J by 1 base, 5 bases remained unmatched. This CDR3 has 15 amino acids. CDR3 sequence (DNA): TGTGCCAGCTCCCAGGACAGGGCGGCCAAAAACATTCAGTACTTC. Its protein product is CASSQDRAAKNIQYF.

This rearrangement joins TRBV6-6 to TRBJ1-1; D gene uncertain. CDR1 MNHNY and CDR2 SVGAGI come from the germline V gene (reference sequence). The germline V and J ends were trimmed by 11 bases and 4 bases, with 11 bases remaining between them. This CDR3 is built from 11 residues. CDR3 DNA sequence: TGTGCCGGTTCCGAGGGCACTGAAGCTTTCTTT. Amino acid sequence: CAGSEGTEAFF.

This clone was recorded a few times. The gene calls are TRBV7-2 and TRBJ2-5, with D possibly TRBD2 on 6 matching bases. V was clipped by 3 bases and J by 5 bases, with 16 bases between them. The germline gives CDR1 SGHTA, CDR2 FQGNSA. The CDR3 is made up of 15 amino acids. The CDR3 loop is CASSLDYNPRETQYF. The CDR3 bases are TGTGCCAGCAGCTTGGACTACAACCCAAGGGAGACCCAGTACTTC.

This chain uses TRBV5-1 with TRBJ1-2, with a possible D match to TRBD1 (6 bases). The CDR3 is 14 amino acids. The germline V gene encodes CDR1 SGHRS and CDR2 YFSETQ. The V end was cut by 4 bases, the J end by 4 bases, with 14 bases between. As DNA, the CDR3 is TGCGCCAGCAGCCCAGGGGTTCATAGCTATGGCTACACCTTC. Translated: CASSPGVHSYGYTF.